This T cell receptor (beta chain) is drawn from a study of blood T cell repertoires in COVID-19. Overall study: PBMCs, B-cell-depleted T cells, or T cells were the source of the cDNA or gDNA that made up the material.

Authors' methods: Scientists estimated how many nucleated cells there were by amplifying reference gene primers. This table comes from immunoSEQ multiplex PCR, and its TCRdb copy is limited to in-frame clones, with some not included. V and J calls and clone size are copied from that table; D and trimming were computed from the DNA. The sample gives approximately 230,000 clones, approximately 90% of which show up once; roughly 1.7% is in the top ten. The CDR3 covers 16 residues. The germline gives CDR1 KGHSH, CDR2 LQKENI. The J segment lost 7 bases and the V segment lost 3 bases, leaving 14 bases of the junction unmatched. Recovered participants had two consecutive negative NP/OP PCR tests, healthcare professional clearance, or symptom resolution.

The receptor was derived from a man aged 40-55 years who had recovered from COVID-19. The chain combines TRBV18 with TRBJ2-5; the match to TRBD2 covers 7 bases. The sequencing sample was made of PBMCs or T cells enriched from blood (not recorded which). The CDR3 DNA reads as TGTGCCAGCTCACCTAGTTACGAGCGGACGGGGGGGACCCAGTACTTC. Residues: CASSPSYERTGGTQYF.